This T cell receptor (beta chain) stems from a study of early T cells in non-severe SARS-CoV-2 infection. Study summary: Alpha and beta chains were unpaired, from unsorted whole-blood bulk RNA.

This clonotype turned up a few times. Molecules of cDNA were individually given unique molecular identifiers that were attached to them. TCRdb ran MiXCR on the 5' RACE reads and lists one entry per CDR3 protein. Here the sample spans about 42,000 distinct CDR3 sequences, 6% to 7.5% being singletons. CDR1 and CDR2 from the germline V gene are DFQATT and SNEGSKA (reference sequence). The CDR3 covers 13 residues. Trimming left V 6 bases short and J 11 bases short, with 19 bases between. This clonotype was obtained from an adult who was a healthcare worker with PCR-confirmed SARS-CoV-2 infection or an uninfected control (not recorded which). This chain uses TRBV20-1 with TRBJ2-2; TRBD1 might be the D (5 bases). The specimen was whole blood. CDR3 protein: CSAPSTVGNELFF. The CDR3 region has the DNA TGCAGTGCCCCTTCGACAGTGGGCAACGAGCTGTTTTTT.